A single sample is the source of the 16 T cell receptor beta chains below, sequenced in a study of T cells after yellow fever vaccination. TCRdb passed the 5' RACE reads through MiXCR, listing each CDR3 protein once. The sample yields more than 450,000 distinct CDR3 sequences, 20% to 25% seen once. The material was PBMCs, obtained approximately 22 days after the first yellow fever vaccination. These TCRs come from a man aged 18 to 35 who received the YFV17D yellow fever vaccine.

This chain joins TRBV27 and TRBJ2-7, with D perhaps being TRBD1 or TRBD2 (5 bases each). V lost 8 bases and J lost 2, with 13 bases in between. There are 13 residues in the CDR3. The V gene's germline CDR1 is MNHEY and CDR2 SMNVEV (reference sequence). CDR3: CASCPGRAYEQYF. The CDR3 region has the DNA TGTGCCAGCTGTCCGGGACGGGCCTACGAGCAGTACTTC.

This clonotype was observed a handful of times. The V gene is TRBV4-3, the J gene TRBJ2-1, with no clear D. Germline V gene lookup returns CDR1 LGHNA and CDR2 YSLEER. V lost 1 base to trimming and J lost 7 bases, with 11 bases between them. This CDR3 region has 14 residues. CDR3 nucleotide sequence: TGCGCCAGCAGCCAAGGGGTGGCGTGGAATGAGCAGTTCTTC. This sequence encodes CASSQGVAWNEQFF.

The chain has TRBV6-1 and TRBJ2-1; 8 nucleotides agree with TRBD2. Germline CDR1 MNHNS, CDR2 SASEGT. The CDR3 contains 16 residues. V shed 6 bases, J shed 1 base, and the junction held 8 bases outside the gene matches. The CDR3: CASRPASGGSYNEQFF. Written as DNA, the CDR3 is TGTGCCAGCAGACCGGCCAGCGGGGGATCCTACAATGAGCAGTTCTTC.

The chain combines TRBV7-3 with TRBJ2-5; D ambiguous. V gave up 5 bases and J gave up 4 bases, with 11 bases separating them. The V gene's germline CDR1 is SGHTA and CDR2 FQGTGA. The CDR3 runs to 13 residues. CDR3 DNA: TGTGCCAGCAGCCCTACATTGGGAGAGACCCAGTACTTC. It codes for CASSPTLGETQYF.

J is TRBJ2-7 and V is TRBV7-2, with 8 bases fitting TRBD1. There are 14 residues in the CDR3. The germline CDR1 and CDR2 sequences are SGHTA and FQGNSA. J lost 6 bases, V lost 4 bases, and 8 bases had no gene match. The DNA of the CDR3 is TGTGCCAGCAGCTCCAATCAGGGGGCGGGCGAGCAGTACGTC. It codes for CASSSNQGAGEQYV.

Here the CDR3 reads CASSANYGELFF. The CDR3 DNA is TGTGCCAGCAGCGCCAACTACGGGGAGCTGTTTTTT. The chain links TRBV7-8 to TRBJ2-2; the D is unclear. Trimming took off 5 bases at V and 7 bases at J, with 8 bases between the two ends. The CDR3 covers 12 residues. Germline lookup yields CDR1 SGHVS and CDR2 FQNEAQ.

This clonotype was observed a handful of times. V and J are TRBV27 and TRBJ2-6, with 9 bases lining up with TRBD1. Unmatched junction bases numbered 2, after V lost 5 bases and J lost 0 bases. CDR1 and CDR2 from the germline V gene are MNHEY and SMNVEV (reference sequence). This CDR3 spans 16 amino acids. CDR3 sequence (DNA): TGTGCCAGCAGTCGGGGACAGGGCTCTGGGGCCAACGTCCTGACTTTC. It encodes CASSRGQGSGANVLTF.

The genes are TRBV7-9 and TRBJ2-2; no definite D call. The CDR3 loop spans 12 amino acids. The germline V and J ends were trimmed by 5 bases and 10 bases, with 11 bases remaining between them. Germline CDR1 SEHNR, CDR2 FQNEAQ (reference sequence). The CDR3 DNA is TGTGCCAGCAGCCTTTTACTAATGGAGCTGTTTTTT. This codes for CASSLLLMELFF.

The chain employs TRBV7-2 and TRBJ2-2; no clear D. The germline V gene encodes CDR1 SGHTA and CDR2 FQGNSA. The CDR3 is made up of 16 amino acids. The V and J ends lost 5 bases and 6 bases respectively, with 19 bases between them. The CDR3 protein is CASSPDNRLRSGELFF. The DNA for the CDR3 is TGTGCCAGCAGCCCCGACAACCGACTGAGGTCCGGGGAGCTGTTTTTT.

CDR3 bases: TGTGCCAGCAGTTTTCAGGGTCCGGATGAGCAGTTCTTC. Amino acid sequence: CASSFQGPDEQFF. The chain combines TRBV12-3 or TRBV12-4 with TRBJ2-1, with D perhaps TRBD1 (5 bases). The CDR3 has 13 amino acids. Trimming left V 3 bases short and J 8 bases short, with 11 bases between.

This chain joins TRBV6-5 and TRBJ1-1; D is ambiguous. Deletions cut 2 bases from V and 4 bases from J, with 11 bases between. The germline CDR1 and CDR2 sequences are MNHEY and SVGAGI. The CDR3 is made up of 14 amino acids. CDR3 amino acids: CASSYPGSSTEAFF. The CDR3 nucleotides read TGTGCCAGCAGTTACCCCGGGAGTAGCACTGAAGCTTTCTTT.

For the CDR3, the DNA is TGTGCCAGCAGGACTTGGGCGGATACGCAGTATTTT. It encodes CASRTWADTQYF. The rearrangement joins TRBV12-3 or TRBV12-4 to TRBJ2-3, with D unresolved. V was trimmed by 6 bases and J by 6 bases, leaving 10 bases between them. This CDR3 region has 12 residues.

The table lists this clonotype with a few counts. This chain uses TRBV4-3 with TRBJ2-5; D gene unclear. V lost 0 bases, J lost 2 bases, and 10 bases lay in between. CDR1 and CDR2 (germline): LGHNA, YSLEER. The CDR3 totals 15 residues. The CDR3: CASSQDHNLQETQYF. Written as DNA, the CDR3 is TGCGCCAGCAGCCAAGATCATAACCTACAAGAGACCCAGTACTTC.

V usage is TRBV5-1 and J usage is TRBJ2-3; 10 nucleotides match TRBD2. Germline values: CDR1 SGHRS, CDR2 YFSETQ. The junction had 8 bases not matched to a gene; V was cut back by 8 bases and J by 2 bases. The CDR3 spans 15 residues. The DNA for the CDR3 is TGCGCCAGAGGAGAACTAGCGGGGTTCACAGATACGCAGTATTTT. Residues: CARGELAGFTDTQYF.

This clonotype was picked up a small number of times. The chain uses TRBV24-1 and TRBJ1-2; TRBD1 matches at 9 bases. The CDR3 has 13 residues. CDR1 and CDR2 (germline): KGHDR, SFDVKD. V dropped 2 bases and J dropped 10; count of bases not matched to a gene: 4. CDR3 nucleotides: TGTGCCACCAGTGATTCGGACAGGGGTACCTACACCTTC. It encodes CATSDSDRGTYTF.

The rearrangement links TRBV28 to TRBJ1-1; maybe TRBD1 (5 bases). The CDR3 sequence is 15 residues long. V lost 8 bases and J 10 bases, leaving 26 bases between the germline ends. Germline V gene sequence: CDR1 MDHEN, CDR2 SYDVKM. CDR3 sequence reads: CASRISGLTGLGAFF. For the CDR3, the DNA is TGTGCCAGCCGGATTTCAGGGCTTACTGGTTTGGGAGCTTTCTTT.